Shown below are 7 T cell receptor beta chains from a single sample sequenced in a study of blood T cell repertoires in COVID-19. Assay: immunoSEQ multiplex PCR; the TCRdb copy retains only in-frame clones and omits some. The profile shows just over 650,000 clones, 85% to 90% of them singletons. The source material was peripheral blood. The receptors stem from a woman aged 18-29 years with acute or convalescent COVID-19.

This clone was seen just once. This sequence joins TRBV29-1 and TRBJ2-7, with D possibly TRBD2 on 5 matching bases. Germline-derived CDR1 and CDR2 are SQVTM and ANQGSEA. The CDR3 has 12 amino acids. Trimming cost V 0 bases and J 3 bases, with 6 bases left between them. CDR3 coding DNA: TGCAGCGTTGAAGAAGGAGGCTACGAGCAGTACTTC. Translation gives CSVEEGGYEQYF.

The chain recombines TRBV3-1 (or the pseudogene TRBV3-2) with TRBJ1-2; D not resolved. V was trimmed by 0 bases and J by 8 bases, leaving 10 bases between them. This CDR3 comprises 13 residues. Germline CDR1 is LGHDT and CDR2 is YNNKEL (reference sequence). CDR3 sequence: CASSQDTEWGYTF. CDR3 sequence (DNA): TGTGCCAGCAGCCAAGATACGGAGTGGGGCTACACCTTC.

The genes are TRBV3-1 (or the pseudogene TRBV3-2) and TRBJ1-2; 10 bases match TRBD1. Trimming at V came to 1 base and at J to 10 bases, leaving 6 bases not matched to a gene. Germline V gene data show CDR1 as LGHDT and CDR2 as YNNKEL (reference sequence). The length of the CDR3 is 14 residues. CDR3 DNA: TGTGCCAGCAGCCAAGCATCCGGGACAGGGGCCTACACCTTC. Translating it yields CASSQASGTGAYTF.

The chain is built from TRBV24-1 and TRBJ2-3, with D tentatively TRBD1 (6 bases). This CDR3 comprises 13 residues. V was pared by 6 bases and J by 6 bases, with 12 bases between. The germline V gene encodes CDR1 KGHDR and CDR2 SFDVKD. CDR3: CATSWGPGDTQYF. The DNA of the CDR3 is TGTGCCACCAGTTGGGGGCCAGGGGATACGCAGTATTTT.

V and J are TRBV4-3 and TRBJ1-2, with D possibly being TRBD1 (5 bases). Trimming pared 4 bases from V and 4 bases from J, leaving 13 bases between. Per germline, CDR1 LGHNA and CDR2 YSLEER. The CDR3 has 14 residues. In DNA form, the CDR3 reads TGCGCCAGCAGCCCACAGGACCCCCCCTATGGCTACACCTTC. Protein product: CASSPQDPPYGYTF.

The chain combines TRBV5-1 with TRBJ1-6; 10 nucleotides line up with TRBD1. The junction had 7 bases not matched to a gene; V was cut back by 5 bases and J by 5 bases. CDR3 length: 16 residues. CDR1 and CDR2 (germline): SGHRS, YFSETQ. The CDR3 here is CASRSPGTGDNSPLHF. CDR3 nucleotides: TGCGCCAGCAGGTCTCCCGGGACAGGGGATAATTCACCCCTCCACTTT.

The chain joins TRBV9 to TRBJ2-1; possible D gene TRBD1, 5 bases. The CDR3 has 18 residues. V was cut by 0 bases and J by 0 bases, with 16 bases left in between. The germline V gene encodes CDR1 SGDLS and CDR2 YYNGEE. The CDR3, as DNA: TGTGCCAGCAGCGTAGCTGGGGCAGGGCTAAGCTCCTACAATGAGCAGTTCTTC. It is translated as CASSVAGAGLSSYNEQFF.